This T cell receptor beta chain was recovered during a study of T cells in Graves' hyperthyroidism and ophthalmopathy. This CDR3 is built from 13 residues. The V end lost 1 base, the J end lost 7 bases, and 5 bases lay between the germline ends. Amplified TCR beta CDR3 regions derived from RNA transcripts. Using the HTBI primer set, a first-round RT-PCR was run on the TCR CDR3. TCRdb reprocessed the multiplex PCR reads via MiXCR and lists one record per CDR3 protein. This sample yields fewer than 350,000 distinct CDR3 sequences, of which roughly an eighth are seen a single time; 7% to 9% belongs to the top ten. In its sample, this clonotype was seen many times.

Material for sequencing was blood. The source is a woman between 40 and 55 years old with Graves' hyperthyroidism. The chain employs TRBV12-3 or TRBV12-4 and TRBJ1-6, with D perhaps TRBD1 (5 bases). The CDR3 here is CASSLEGNSPLHF. The CDR3 DNA follows: TGTGCCAGCAGTTTAGAGGGGAATTCACCCCTCCACTTT.